The clone carrying this TCR beta chain appeared a single time. Antigen unknown. V shed 0 bases and J shed 10 bases, with 15 bases lying between them. The length of the CDR3 is 15 residues. Germline V gene lookup returns CDR1 LGHNA and CDR2 YNFKEQ. The sample belongs to a study of OX40 agonist ivuxolimab in advanced cancers. Blood sampling was done at baseline, cycle 4 day 1, and cycle 7 day 1. Overall study findings and caveats: Both blood CD4+ and CD8+ T cells showed clonal growth by week 6 at 0.1 to 3.0 mg/kg.

TCRdb's copy holds only in-frame clones and misses some; the assay was immunoSEQ multiplex PCR. The profile shows under 140,000 clones, approximately 89% of them singletons. The source is an adult with an advanced solid tumor such as melanoma, head and neck, liver or kidney cancer. Here the sequenced sample was CD4+ or CD8+ T cells sorted from blood, taken in a trial of the OX40 agonist ivuxolimab. This chain uses TRBV4-2 with TRBJ1-4, with D unclear. The CDR3 is CASSQEETQLGKLFF. CDR3 in DNA: TGTGCCAGCAGCCAAGAAGAGACCCAGCTAGGAAAACTGTTTTTT.